This is a list of T cell receptor beta chains from one sample in a study of cytomegalovirus exposure and HLA in healthy donors. Profiling relied on immunoSEQ multiplex PCR, and the TCRdb table lists in-frame clones only, not all of them. The table includes 110,000 or so clones, around 77% detected once. Source material: PBMCs. The receptors originated from a man aged 50-60 years in good health and CMV-seropositive. The CDR3 runs from the conserved cysteine through the conserved F or W. The D gene is left open where the match is weak. Part of the rows lack a size; the others show once, few, many or a class for expanded clones.

abundance: NA; j_gene: TRBJ1-2; d_gene: TRBD1; v_gene: TRBV10-3; CDR3aa: CAISESGTGGYGYTF; CDR3nt: TGTGCCATCAGTGAGTCAGGGACAGGGGGCTATGGCTACACCTTC
abundance: NA; j_gene: TRBJ1-6; d_gene: NA; v_gene: TRBV7-9; CDR3aa: CASSLPGSPLHF; CDR3nt: TGTGCCAGCAGCCTCCCCGGTTCACCCCTCCACTTT
abundance: NA; j_gene: TRBJ2-7; d_gene: TRBD1; v_gene: TRBV10-3; CDR3aa: CAISERGTGGGYEQYF; CDR3nt: TGTGCCATCAGTGAGAGGGGGACAGGGGGGGGTTACGAGCAGTACTTC
abundance: NA; j_gene: TRBJ1-6; d_gene: NA; v_gene: TRBV13; CDR3aa: CASSQGWSYNSPLHF; CDR3nt: TGTGCCAGCAGCCAGGGGTGGTCCTATAATTCACCCCTCCACTTT
abundance: NA; j_gene: TRBJ1-1; d_gene: NA; v_gene: TRBV10-3; CDR3aa: CAISESEHLNTEAFF; CDR3nt: TGTGCCATCAGTGAGTCAGAACACCTGAACACTGAAGCTTTCTTT
abundance: NA; j_gene: TRBJ2-3; d_gene: NA; v_gene: TRBV5-4; CDR3aa: CASSLLSSYDTQYF; CDR3nt: TGTGCCAGCAGCTTGTTAAGCTCCTACGATACGCAGTATTTT
abundance: NA; j_gene: TRBJ1-2; d_gene: NA; v_gene: TRBV19; CDR3aa: CATLTPGYYGYTF; CDR3nt: TGTGCCACCCTCACGCCGGGGTATTATGGCTACACCTTC
abundance: few; j_gene: TRBJ1-2; d_gene: TRBD1; v_gene: TRBV28; CDR3aa: CASSSPGGTYGYTF; CDR3nt: TGTGCCAGCAGTTCCCCAGGGGGCACCTATGGCTACACCTTC
abundance: NA; j_gene: TRBJ2-3; d_gene: TRBD2; v_gene: TRBV5-1; CDR3aa: CASSSRGGSGGTDTQYF; CDR3nt: TGCGCCAGCAGCTCTCGGGGTGGTAGCGGGGGAACAGATACGCAGTATTTT
abundance: NA; j_gene: TRBJ1-2; d_gene: TRBD1; v_gene: TRBV4-1; CDR3aa: CASSQDLQGAKYGYTF; CDR3nt: TGCGCCAGCAGCCAAGACCTACAGGGGGCTAAATATGGCTACACCTTC
abundance: NA; j_gene: TRBJ2-1; d_gene: TRBD2; v_gene: TRBV6-5; CDR3aa: CASSSHSGGSYNEQFF; CDR3nt: TGTGCCAGCAGTTCTCATAGCGGGGGCTCCTACAATGAGCAGTTCTTC
abundance: NA; j_gene: TRBJ1-5; d_gene: NA; v_gene: TRBV18; CDR3aa: CATSRLEVRDPNQPQHF; CDR3nt: TGTGCCACCTCTCGCCTCGAAGTCAGGGATCCCAATCAGCCCCAGCATTTT
abundance: NA; j_gene: TRBJ2-7; d_gene: NA; v_gene: TRBV6-6; CDR3aa: CASSSRAYEQYF; CDR3nt: TGTGCCAGCAGTTCGCGGGCCTACGAGCAGTACTTC
abundance: NA; j_gene: TRBJ2-1; d_gene: TRBD2; v_gene: TRBV10-3; CDR3aa: CAIRTSGTSGVNEQFF; CDR3nt: TGTGCCATCAGGACCTCCGGGACTAGCGGGGTCAATGAGCAGTTCTTC
abundance: NA; j_gene: TRBJ2-1; d_gene: NA; v_gene: TRBV6-1; CDR3aa: CATSPLYNEQFF; CDR3nt: TGTGCCACCTCCCCCCTGTACAATGAGCAGTTCTTC
abundance: NA; j_gene: TRBJ2-5; d_gene: TRBD1; v_gene: TRBV7-6; CDR3aa: CASSLGTGGWGETQYF; CDR3nt: TGTGCCAGCAGCTTAGGGACAGGGGGCTGGGGAGAGACCCAGTACTTC
abundance: few; j_gene: TRBJ1-2; d_gene: TRBD1; v_gene: TRBV7-9; CDR3aa: CASDTGDGGYTF; CDR3nt: TGTGCCAGCGACACAGGGGACGGGGGCTACACCTTC
abundance: NA; j_gene: TRBJ2-1; d_gene: NA; v_gene: TRBV7-8; CDR3aa: CASSLAAARNEQFF; CDR3nt: TGTGCCAGCAGCTTAGCCGCCGCGCGGAATGAGCAGTTCTTC
abundance: NA; j_gene: TRBJ1-6; d_gene: NA; v_gene: TRBV27; CDR3aa: CASSLGGVGSPLHF; CDR3nt: TGTGCCAGCAGTTTGGGAGGGGTTGGTTCACCCCTCCACTTT
abundance: NA; j_gene: TRBJ1-3; d_gene: TRBD1; v_gene: TRBV5-1; CDR3aa: CASSRGQATSGNTIYF; CDR3nt: TGCGCCAGCAGCAGGGGACAGGCGACCTCTGGAAACACCATATATTTT
abundance: NA; j_gene: TRBJ2-1; d_gene: NA; v_gene: TRBV5-1; CDR3aa: CASSPGDRSVQFF; CDR3nt: TGCGCCAGCAGCCCCGGGGATCGTTCGGTGCAGTTCTTC
abundance: NA; j_gene: TRBJ1-4; d_gene: TRBD1; v_gene: TRBV6-1; CDR3aa: CASSEDTGVGLATNEKLFF; CDR3nt: TGTGCCAGCAGTGAGGACACAGGGGTGGGACTTGCAACTAATGAAAAACTGTTTTTT
abundance: NA; j_gene: TRBJ1-5; d_gene: NA; v_gene: TRBV6-5; CDR3aa: CASRQGNQPQHF; CDR3nt: TGTGCCAGCAGACAGGGAAATCAGCCCCAGCATTTT
abundance: few; j_gene: TRBJ2-1; d_gene: NA; v_gene: TRBV9; CDR3aa: CASSPRSGYSYNEQFF; CDR3nt: TGTGCCAGCAGCCCTCGAAGCGGATATAGCTACAATGAGCAGTTCTTC
abundance: NA; j_gene: TRBJ1-1; d_gene: TRBD1; v_gene: TRBV19; CDR3aa: CASKSTGANTEAFF; CDR3nt: TGTGCCAGTAAAAGTACAGGGGCGAACACTGAAGCTTTCTTT
abundance: NA; j_gene: TRBJ1-6; d_gene: NA; v_gene: TRBV18; CDR3aa: CASSPGQYYNSPLHF; CDR3nt: TGTGCCAGCTCCCCCGGACAGTATTATAATTCACCCCTCCACTTT
abundance: NA; j_gene: TRBJ2-7; d_gene: NA; v_gene: TRBV10-3; CDR3aa: CAINKPGLYEQYF; CDR3nt: TGTGCCATCAATAAGCCGGGACTCTACGAGCAGTACTTC
abundance: NA; j_gene: TRBJ1-4; d_gene: NA; v_gene: TRBV5-1; CDR3aa: CASSLGRSNEKLFF; CDR3nt: TGCGCCAGCAGCTTGGGCAGAAGTAATGAAAAACTGTTTTTT
abundance: NA; j_gene: TRBJ1-2; d_gene: NA; v_gene: TRBV19; CDR3aa: CASSIDFQGLDYGYTF; CDR3nt: TGTGCCAGTAGTATAGATTTTCAGGGATTGGACTATGGCTACACCTTC
abundance: NA; j_gene: TRBJ1-5; d_gene: TRBD1; v_gene: TRBV6-1; CDR3aa: CASSELGQFYSNQPQHF; CDR3nt: TGTGCCAGCAGTGAACTGGGACAGTTTTATAGCAATCAGCCCCAGCATTTT
abundance: NA; j_gene: TRBJ2-5; d_gene: NA; v_gene: TRBV7-2; CDR3aa: CASSLAHSGGETQYF; CDR3nt: TGTGCCAGCAGCTTAGCGCATTCAGGTGGGGAGACCCAGTACTTC
abundance: NA; j_gene: TRBJ1-6; d_gene: TRBD1; v_gene: TRBV28; CDR3aa: CASSTQGTGLISPLHF; CDR3nt: TGTGCCAGCAGTACCCAGGGGACAGGGTTAATCTCACCCCTCCACTTT
abundance: NA; j_gene: TRBJ1-1; d_gene: TRBD1; v_gene: TRBV28; CDR3aa: CASSPGDRGHTEAFF; CDR3nt: TGTGCCAGCAGTCCCGGGGACAGGGGGCACACTGAAGCTTTCTTT
abundance: NA; j_gene: TRBJ1-6; d_gene: NA; v_gene: TRBV5-6; CDR3aa: CASSSRIASSPLHF; CDR3nt: TGTGCCAGCAGCTCAAGGATAGCTAGTTCACCCCTCCACTTT
abundance: NA; j_gene: TRBJ1-5; d_gene: NA; v_gene: TRBV2; CDR3aa: CASSPSSYNQPQHF; CDR3nt: TGTGCCAGCAGCCCCTCCAGTTACAATCAGCCCCAGCATTTT
abundance: NA; j_gene: TRBJ1-2; d_gene: NA; v_gene: TRBV29-1; CDR3aa: CSVEDGGKMYGYTF; CDR3nt: TGCAGCGTTGAAGATGGAGGAAAGATGTATGGCTACACCTTC
abundance: NA; j_gene: TRBJ2-2; d_gene: NA; v_gene: TRBV9; CDR3aa: CASTPGSPRSGELFF; CDR3nt: TGTGCCAGCACACCGGGATCCCCGAGGTCCGGGGAGCTGTTTTTT
abundance: NA; j_gene: TRBJ2-7; d_gene: TRBD1; v_gene: TRBV19; CDR3aa: CASSISPRDRGYYEQYF; CDR3nt: TGTGCCAGTAGTATTTCTCCCCGGGACAGGGGGTACTACGAGCAGTACTTC
abundance: few; j_gene: TRBJ1-4; d_gene: NA; v_gene: TRBV7-9; CDR3aa: CASSLGNWATNEKLFF; CDR3nt: TGTGCCAGCAGCCTTGGAAATTGGGCTACTAATGAAAAACTGTTTTTT
abundance: NA; j_gene: TRBJ2-7; d_gene: NA; v_gene: TRBV19; CDR3aa: CASSVGSSYEQYF; CDR3nt: TGTGCCAGTAGTGTGGGGAGCTCCTACGAGCAGTACTTC
abundance: few; j_gene: TRBJ2-1; d_gene: NA; v_gene: TRBV7-7; CDR3aa: CASSLFPFDEQFF; CDR3nt: TGTGCTAGCAGCTTATTCCCTTTCGATGAGCAGTTCTTC
abundance: NA; j_gene: TRBJ1-2; d_gene: NA; v_gene: TRBV2; CDR3aa: CASRDNKNYGYTF; CDR3nt: TGTGCCAGCAGGGACAACAAAAACTATGGCTACACCTTC
abundance: NA; j_gene: TRBJ1-3; d_gene: NA; v_gene: TRBV5-5; CDR3aa: CASSLETDYSGNTIYF; CDR3nt: TGTGCCAGCAGCTTGGAGACAGATTACTCTGGAAACACCATATATTTT
abundance: few; j_gene: TRBJ1-6; d_gene: NA; v_gene: TRBV6-5; CDR3aa: CASIMNRYFNSPLHF; CDR3nt: TGTGCCAGCATCATGAATCGGTACTTCAATTCACCCCTCCACTTT
abundance: NA; j_gene: TRBJ1-5; d_gene: NA; v_gene: TRBV5-5; CDR3aa: CASSDRDRNNQPQHF; CDR3nt: TGTGCCAGCAGCGACCGCGACAGAAACAATCAGCCCCAGCATTTT
abundance: NA; j_gene: TRBJ2-3; d_gene: NA; v_gene: TRBV5-4; CDR3aa: CASSPPNSGDTQYF; CDR3nt: TGTGCCAGCAGCCCCCCCAATAGCGGAGATACGCAGTATTTT
abundance: NA; j_gene: TRBJ1-5; d_gene: NA; v_gene: TRBV7-8; CDR3aa: CASSHGREGNQPQHF; CDR3nt: TGTGCCAGCAGCCACGGAAGAGAGGGCAATCAGCCCCAGCATTTT